Below, 26 T cell receptor beta chains from the same sample are listed, as sequenced in a study of identical twins. From the 5' RACE reads, TCRdb called clonotypes with MiXCR, one entry per CDR3 protein. The data show approximately 590,000 distinct CDR3 sequences, with just under 10% seen just once and under 3.5% held by the top ten. Another study also made use of these data, one on yellow fever vaccine responses in identical twins.

Sequencing used PBMCs. Receptors originate from a woman aged 18 to 35 in good health.

This clonotype was observed many times. The chain couples TRBV10-3 to TRBJ2-1; 8 positions match TRBD1. Germline trimming cut 4 bases from V and 0 bases from J; bases unmatched to any gene: 11. CDR1 is ENHRY, CDR2 SYGVKD, per germline. CDR3 length equals 18 residues. CDR3 residues: CAISGQGSWASSYNEQFF. CDR3 nucleotide sequence: TGTGCCATCAGTGGACAGGGGTCTTGGGCTTCCTCCTACAATGAGCAGTTCTTC.

The chain is built from TRBV7-2 and TRBJ2-1, with TRBD2 matching over 7 bases. Germline loops: CDR1 SGHTA, CDR2 FQGNSA. The CDR3 is 15 amino acids. After removal of 3 bases from V and 2 bases from J, the junction contained 4 bases not matched to a gene. DNA for the CDR3: TGTGCCAGCAGCTTGGCCGGGAGGACCTACAATGAGCAGTTCTTC. Protein product: CASSLAGRTYNEQFF. Complete variable domain (other parts from reference TRBV7-2 and TRBJ2-1): GAGVSQSPSNKVTEKGKDVELRCDPISGHTALYWYRQSLGQGLEFLIYFQGNSAPDKSGLPSDRFSAERTGGSVSTLTIQRTQQEDSAVYLCASSLAGRTYNEQFFGPGTRLTVL.

This clonotype was recorded at least ten times. The CDR3 region is CAISVHRGFSVDEQFF. CDR3 nucleotides: TGTGCCATCAGTGTACACAGGGGGTTTTCTGTTGATGAGCAGTTCTTC. The gene calls are TRBV10-3 and TRBJ2-1; 8 nucleotides agree with TRBD1. Germline CDR1 and CDR2: ENHRY and SYGVKD. The CDR3 sequence is 16 residues long. With V trimmed by 4 bases and J by 8 bases, 13 bases remained unmatched.

This clonotype was counted between two and nine times. This chain connects TRBV11-2 to TRBJ2-3, with D tentatively TRBD2 (6 bases). The ends were cut back, 1 base at V and 5 bases at J, with 10 bases in the middle. The CDR3 spans 14 residues. Germline CDR1 reads SGHAT; CDR2 reads FQNNGV. The CDR3 is CASSLVTGEDTQYF. The CDR3 nucleotides are TGTGCCAGCAGCTTAGTCACGGGAGAAGATACGCAGTATTTT.

This clonotype occurred many times. The chain has TRBV6-2 or TRBV6-3 and TRBJ2-3; 9 bases line up with TRBD2. V dropped 3 bases and J dropped 1; count of bases not matched to a gene: 8. The CDR3 is 17 amino acids. The germline CDR1 and CDR2 sequences are MNHEY and SVGEGT. As DNA, the CDR3 is TGTGCCAGCAGTTATTTCCTGACTAGCGGAGGCACAGATACGCAGTATTTT. Translation: CASSYFLTSGGTDTQYF.

This clonotype was seen a handful of times. The V gene is TRBV12-3 or TRBV12-4, the J gene TRBJ2-5, with 14 nucleotides matching TRBD2. Germline trimming cut 4 bases from V and 3 bases from J; bases unmatched to any gene: 4. This CDR3 spans 16 amino acids. CDR3 sequence: CASSWGGLAGEETQYF. CDR3 in DNA: TGTGCCAGCAGTTGGGGGGGACTAGCGGGAGAAGAGACCCAGTACTTC.

This chain connects TRBV20-1 to TRBJ1-5; 10 bases align to TRBD1. Germline V gives CDR1 DFQATT, CDR2 SNEGSKA (reference sequence). This CDR3 contains 14 residues. V was clipped by 6 bases and J by 4 bases; unmatched bases: 6. The CDR3: CSAPDRGLNQPQHF. The CDR3 DNA reads as TGCAGTGCGCCGGACAGGGGGTTAAATCAGCCCCAGCATTTT.

The chain employs TRBV6-2 or TRBV6-3 and TRBJ2-1; weak D call: TRBD1 (6 bases). V lost 6 bases and J lost 3, with 15 bases in between. The CDR3 contains 15 residues. Germline V lookup: CDR1 MNHEY, CDR2 SVGEGT. The CDR3 DNA reads as TGTGCCAGCAGGAGCCCGGGACAAGTCTACAATGAGCAGTTCTTC. It yields the protein CASRSPGQVYNEQFF.

This clonotype was seen repeatedly, ten times or more. V and J are TRBV25-1 and TRBJ2-1; D unclear. The CDR3 extends over 15 amino acids. Germline V gives CDR1 MGHDK, CDR2 SYGVNS. Trimming took 5 bases from V and 0 from J, leaving 11 bases between them. This CDR3 reads CASSLGTSSYNEQFF. The CDR3 DNA is TGTGCCAGCAGTCTTGGCACGAGCTCCTACAATGAGCAGTTCTTC.

This clonotype was seen many times. CDR3 residues: CASSLGPGQGHEQYF. The CDR3 region has the DNA TGTGCCAGCAGCTTGGGGCCGGGACAGGGCCACGAGCAGTACTTC. The chain joins TRBV5-5 to TRBJ2-7; TRBD1 agrees at 9 bases. The J segment lost 5 bases and the V segment lost 0 bases, leaving 6 bases of the junction unmatched. The CDR3 length is 15 residues. Germline V gene data show CDR1 as SGHKS and CDR2 as YYEKEE (reference sequence).

This chain uses TRBV5-1 with TRBJ2-7, with 8 bases that match TRBD1. Germline lookup yields CDR1 SGHRS and CDR2 YFSETQ. With 4 bases clipped from V and 1 base from J, the junction kept 7 bases outside the gene matches. CDR3 length equals 15 residues. Written as DNA, the CDR3 is TGCGCCAGCAGCCCAACAGGGGGGAGATCCTACGAGCAGTACTTC. Encoded protein: CASSPTGGRSYEQYF.

The CDR3 nucleotides are TGTGCCAGCAGCTTAGTGGGTTCCGGCACAGATACGCAGTATTTT. Amino acids: CASSLVGSGTDTQYF. The V call is TRBV7-2, the J call TRBJ2-3; D ambiguous. Between the trimmed V and J ends, which lost 1 base and 1 base, there was a span of 9 bases. The CDR3 consists of 15 residues. Germline V CDR1 and CDR2: SGHTA, FQGNSA.

This clonotype was picked up a small number of times. The V and J genes are TRBV12-3 or TRBV12-4 and TRBJ1-5, with 7 positions matching TRBD1. The CDR3 has 15 residues. Trimming removed 5 bases from V and 3 bases from J; junction bases left unmatched: 7. CDR3 residues: CASSPGQAPNQPQHF. DNA of the CDR3: TGTGCCAGCAGTCCCGGACAGGCGCCCAATCAGCCCCAGCATTTT.

This clonotype has a single count. The V gene is TRBV3-1, the J gene TRBJ2-3, with 9 bases lining up with TRBD2. This CDR3 comprises 19 residues. The junction had 20 bases not matched to a gene; V was cut back by 8 bases and J by 2 bases. CDR1 and CDR2 from the germline V gene are LGHDT and YNNKEL (reference sequence). The CDR3 DNA is TGTGCCAGCTCCCAAGACCCCCCTGGGGTAGCGGGGGACACAGATACGCAGTATTTT. Encoded protein: CASSQDPPGVAGDTDTQYF.

This clonotype was recorded at least ten times. This chain uses TRBV5-1 with TRBJ1-6; a weak D match, TRBD1 (6 bases). V was trimmed by 4 bases and J by 8 bases, leaving 16 bases between them. The germline gives CDR1 SGHRS, CDR2 YFSETQ. The CDR3 covers 15 residues. Here the CDR3 DNA reads TGCGCCAGCAGCCCCAGGGGCGAAGCTTATTCACCCCTCCACTTT. Its translation is CASSPRGEAYSPLHF.

Only a few counts were recorded for this clonotype. The chain uses TRBV6-1 and TRBJ2-6; no firm D call. The V end lost 8 bases, the J end lost 0 bases, and 20 bases lay between the germline ends. CDR1 is MNHNS, CDR2 SASEGT, per germline. The CDR3 sequence is 18 residues long. The CDR3 bases are TGTGCCAGCTACCCTGCACTGGTTGTCAGCTCTGGGGCCAACGTCCTGACTTTC. It translates to CASYPALVVSSGANVLTF.

This clonotype appeared many times. The chain joins TRBV25-1 to TRBJ2-7, with D possibly being TRBD2 (5 bases). Trimming took off 4 bases at V and 11 bases at J, with 15 bases between the two ends. From germline, CDR1 is MGHDK and CDR2 SYGVNS. CDR3 length: 12 amino acids. CDR3 protein: CASSVKDFGKYF. In DNA form, the CDR3 reads TGTGCCAGCAGTGTGAAGGACTTCGGGAAGTACTTC.

The rearrangement joins TRBV11-2 to TRBJ1-1; D is possibly TRBD1 (6 bases). The CDR3 has 16 residues. The V and J ends lost 0 bases and 5 bases respectively, with 16 bases between them. The germline V gene encodes CDR1 SGHAT and CDR2 FQNNGV. The CDR3 region is CASSLDSQGKRTEAFF. Here the CDR3 DNA reads TGTGCCAGCAGCTTAGATTCGCAGGGGAAGAGGACTGAAGCTTTCTTT.

The chain uses TRBV29-1 and TRBJ2-1; tentatively, D is TRBD1 (5 bases). V lost 0 bases and J 14 bases, leaving 14 bases between the germline ends. The CDR3 sequence is 12 residues long. Germline values: CDR1 SQVTM, CDR2 ANQGSEA. CDR3: CSVEEGPSSEFF. The CDR3 DNA is TGCAGCGTTGAAGAGGGGCCAAGCTCCGAGTTCTTC.

This clonotype was observed many times. The chain employs TRBV3-1 and TRBJ2-7; 9 bases are a match to TRBD1. Trimming at V came to 4 bases and at J to 1 base, leaving 2 bases not matched to a gene. CDR1 is LGHDT and CDR2 is YNNKEL in the germline V gene (reference sequence). This CDR3 contains 14 residues. CDR3: CASSPGTGSYEQYF. CDR3 sequence (DNA): TGTGCCAGCAGCCCCGGGACAGGGTCCTACGAGCAGTACTTC.

This clonotype has just one count. The chain combines TRBV7-6 with TRBJ2-7, with D tentatively TRBD1 (7 bases). The CDR3 extends over 13 amino acids. The germline CDR1 and CDR2 sequences are SGHVS and FNYEAQ. Trimming took off 5 bases at V and 5 bases at J, with 13 bases between the two ends. The CDR3 is CASSRQGGHEQYF. The CDR3 DNA follows: TGTGCCAGCAGCAGGCAGGGGGGCCACGAGCAGTACTTC.

This clonotype showed up many times. J is TRBJ2-1 and V is TRBV5-1; 9 bases agree with TRBD1. The CDR3 is 16 amino acids. Trimming cost V 4 bases and J 3 bases; bases outside gene matches: 8. Germline values: CDR1 SGHRS, CDR2 YFSETQ. The CDR3 region is CASSRMGQGIYNEQFF. As DNA, the CDR3 is TGCGCCAGCAGCCGAATGGGACAGGGCATCTACAATGAGCAGTTCTTC.

This clonotype showed up many times. The chain couples TRBV6-1 to TRBJ2-5; 9 positions match TRBD2. Germline-derived CDR1 and CDR2 are MNHNS and SASEGT. V lost 6 bases, J lost 5 bases, and 7 bases stayed unmatched. This CDR3 has 14 residues. CDR3 sequence (DNA): TGTGCCAGCAGCCCAGCGGGGGGCGTGGAGACCCAGTACTTC. Its translation: CASSPAGGVETQYF.

The chain joins TRBV9 to TRBJ2-5; possibly TRBD2 for D (6 bases). The CDR3 runs to 18 residues. Germline CDR1 SGDLS, CDR2 YYNGEE. The V end lost 0 bases, the J end lost 2 bases, and 20 bases lay between the germline ends. CDR3 amino acids: CASSVDPPIGGTQETQYF. The CDR3 DNA reads TGTGCCAGCAGCGTAGATCCCCCGATCGGGGGAACACAAGAGACCCAGTACTTC.

In its sample, this clonotype was seen a few times. The chain couples TRBV7-2 to TRBJ2-1; 9 bases agree with TRBD2. V lost 2 bases and J lost 10; bases outside the gene matches: 30. The length of the CDR3 is 22 residues. The germline V gene encodes CDR1 SGHTA and CDR2 FQGNSA. The chain's CDR3 is CASSLSQSIDSSGASPPIEQFF. The CDR3 nucleotides are TGTGCCAGCAGCTTATCCCAGAGTATAGATTCTAGCGGGGCCTCCCCGCCAATCGAGCAGTTCTTC.

This clonotype was observed at least ten times. DNA of the CDR3: TGTGCCAGCAGCTTAGCGCGGGGGGGAACCTACGAGCAGTACTTC. This codes for CASSLARGGTYEQYF. This chain uses TRBV7-8 with TRBJ2-7, with TRBD2 identical over 9 bases. CDR1 SGHVS and CDR2 FQNEAQ come from the germline V gene. CDR3 length: 15 residues. V was pared by 0 bases and J by 2 bases, with 2 bases of the junction left unmatched.